A single sample is the source of the 11 T cell receptor beta chains below, sequenced in a study of T cell changes during pregnancy in multiple sclerosis. Sequencing used immunoSEQ multiplex PCR; TCRdb keeps in-frame clones, though not all of them. The sample has about 45,000 clones, about 93% seen once. The sequencing here drew on CD4+ T cells from peripheral blood mononuclear cells, taken before pregnancy. The receptors shown here come from a female donor with multiple sclerosis, enrolled in a pregnancy study.

V is TRBV9 and J is TRBJ2-5; 10 bases are shared with TRBD1. The length of the CDR3 is 14 residues. Germline V gene sequence: CDR1 SGDLS, CDR2 YYNGEE. V lost 2 bases, J lost 2 bases, and 0 bases stayed unmatched. The CDR3 DNA reads TGTGCCAGCAGCGTGGACAGGGGGCAAGAGACCCAGTACTTC. This gives the protein CASSVDRGQETQYF.

The chain recombines TRBV28 with TRBJ1-2; D gene uncertain. The CDR3 sequence is 15 residues long. CDR1 and CDR2 (germline): MDHEN, SYDVKM. Trimming cost V 5 bases and J 2 bases, with 15 bases left between them. CDR3 loop: CASSLHTITNYGYTF. CDR3 in DNA: TGTGCCAGCAGTCTTCACACCATAACCAACTATGGCTACACCTTC.

The chain joins TRBV9 to TRBJ2-1; 9 bases match TRBD2. The V segment lost 0 bases and the J segment 4 bases; nucleotides outside the gene matches: 11. Germline V CDR1 and CDR2: SGDLS, YYNGEE. CDR3 size: 18 residues. CDR3: CASSVARLAGWIYNEQFF. CDR3 in DNA: TGTGCCAGCAGCGTAGCTAGGCTAGCGGGGTGGATTTACAATGAGCAGTTCTTC.

The chain carries TRBV2 and TRBJ1-2; D may be TRBD1 (6 bases). Trimming removed 6 bases at V and 1 base at J, with 9 bases between. CDR1 is SNHLY and CDR2 is FYNNEI in the germline V gene. The CDR3 runs to 13 residues. CDR3 sequence reads: CASRGGDNYGYTF. CDR3 nucleotide sequence: TGTGCCAGCAGAGGGGGGGATAACTATGGCTACACCTTC.

V is TRBV5-4 and J is TRBJ2-1; D is perhaps TRBD1 (6 bases). The CDR3 sequence is 12 residues long. V was trimmed by 4 bases and J by 15 bases, leaving 17 bases between them. Germline V gene sequence: CDR1 SGHNT, CDR2 YYREEE (reference sequence). CDR3 residues: CASSGATGKTFF. CDR3 bases: TGTGCCAGCAGCGGAGCTACAGGGAAAACGTTCTTC.

This rearrangement joins TRBV5-1 to TRBJ1-4, with D perhaps TRBD1 (6 bases). Deletions cut 3 bases from V and 7 bases from J, with 13 bases between. The CDR3 totals 14 residues. Looked up from germline, CDR1 is SGHRS and CDR2 is YFSETQ. The CDR3 DNA is TGCGCCAGCAGCTGGGGCAGGGGAAGTGAAAAACTGTTTTTT. It is translated as CASSWGRGSEKLFF.

The chain combines TRBV5-1 with TRBJ2-7; a possible D gene is TRBD1 (5 bases). Germline CDR1 SGHRS, CDR2 YFSETQ. V gave up 0 bases and J gave up 2 bases, with 15 bases separating them. CDR3 size: 16 residues. In nucleotides, the CDR3 is TGCGCCAGCAGCTTGGCCTTCCAGGGTGCGACCTACGAGCAGTACTTC. Amino acids: CASSLAFQGATYEQYF. The complete variable domain, with remaining parts taken from reference TRBV5-1 and TRBJ2-7, reads KAGVTQTPRYLIKTRGQQVTLSCSPISGHRSVSWYQQTPGQGLQFLFEYFSETQRNKGNFPGRFSGRQFSNSRSEMNVSTLELGDSALYLCASSLAFQGATYEQYFGPGTRLTVT.

The chain is built from TRBV6-6 and TRBJ1-4, with a tentative D call TRBD1 (5 bases). The germline CDR1 and CDR2 sequences are MNHNY and SVGAGI (reference sequence). V was trimmed by 7 bases and J by 8 bases, leaving 11 bases between them. There are 12 residues in the CDR3. The CDR3 sequence is CASTQGNEKLFF. CDR3 sequence (DNA): TGTGCCAGCACCCAGGGTAACGAAAAACTGTTTTTT.

The rearrangement joins TRBV19 to TRBJ2-2, with D tentatively TRBD2 (6 bases). The CDR3 spans 13 residues. Germline CDR1 and CDR2: LNHDA and SQIVND (reference sequence). Between the trimmed V and J ends, which lost 8 bases and 4 bases, there was a span of 11 bases. The CDR3 region is CASYVGGTGELFF. CDR3 DNA: TGTGCCAGTTACGTGGGGGGCACCGGGGAGCTGTTTTTT. The whole variable domain, remainder taken from reference TRBV19 and TRBJ2-2, is DGGITQSPKYLFRKEGQNVTLSCEQNLNHDAMYWYRQDPGQGLRLIYYSQIVNDFQKGDIAEGYSVSREKKESFPLTVTSAQKNPTAFYLCASYVGGTGELFFGEGSRLTVL.

This chain uses TRBV5-1 with TRBJ1-1, with TRBD1 matching 9 bases. CDR3 length: 16 residues. V gave up 5 bases and J gave up 0 bases; unmatched junction bases: 8. Germline V gene data show CDR1 as SGHRS and CDR2 as YFSETQ. The CDR3 region is CASSKRGQGLNTEAFF. The CDR3 region has the DNA TGCGCCAGCAGTAAAAGGGGACAGGGTTTGAACACTGAAGCTTTCTTT.

Comment on this clone: Being one base from a much bigger clone, this may be a read error. This chain links TRBV5-1 with TRBJ2-7; 9 bases match TRBD1. V lost 4 bases, J lost 2 bases, and 4 bases stayed unmatched. The CDR3 has 14 residues. Per germline, CDR1 SGHRS and CDR2 YFSETQ. CDR3 region: CASSRDRDPYEQYF. For the CDR3, the DNA is TGCGCCAGCAGCCGGGACAGGGACCCCTACGAGCAGTACTTC. The variable domain in full, completed from reference TRBV5-1 and TRBJ2-7, reads KAGVTQTPRYLIKTRGQQVTLSCSPISGHRSVSWYQQTPGQGLQFLFEYFSETQRNKGNFPGRFSGRQFSNSRSEMNVSTLELGDSALYLCASSRDRDPYEQYFGPGTRLTVT.